This T cell receptor beta chain emerged from a study of human T cells and chemical hapten exposure. Study-level background: Diphenylcyclopropenone was applied weekly to patients' scalps across the approximately 24-week study. Diagnoses of alopecia areata, totalis or universalis occurred in mostly female patients.

Broader study findings: Compared to controls, expanded TCRs made significantly more large clusters of similar CDR3s.

TCRdb re-analysed the RACE reads in MiXCR, keeping a single row per CDR3 protein. The table records 300,000 to 450,000 distinct CDR3 sequences, 4.8% of them present only once. Time point denoted: patch test 1, 2 weeks after DPC sensitization. Treatment: therapeutic diphenylcyclopropenone sensitization with weekly scalp DPC. Someone pulled total RNA out of unfractionated whole blood. Ten or more counts support this clonotype. Its antigen remains unknown. The germline V gene encodes CDR1 LNHDA and CDR2 SQIVND (reference sequence). V was pared by 1 base and J by 3 bases, with 7 bases between. CDR3 length: 14 residues.

The clonotype was recovered from a woman aged 45-59 years with alopecia areata. Some clones in this sample may be carry-over from other donors' samples. This sample comprised whole blood, obtained in connection with sensitization to the hapten diphenylcyclopropenone (DPC). The V gene is TRBV19, the J gene TRBJ1-5; D call uncertain. CDR3 amino acids: CASSIGGPNQPQHF. In DNA, the CDR3 is TGTGCCAGTAGTATAGGTGGACCCAATCAGCCCCAGCATTTT. Supplemented by reference TRBV19 and TRBJ1-5, the full variable domain reads DGGITQSPKYLFRKEGQNVTLSCEQNLNHDAMYWYRQDPGQGLRLIYYSQIVNDFQKGDIAEGYSVSREKKESFPLTVTSAQKNPTAFYLCASSIGGPNQPQHFGDGTRLSIL.